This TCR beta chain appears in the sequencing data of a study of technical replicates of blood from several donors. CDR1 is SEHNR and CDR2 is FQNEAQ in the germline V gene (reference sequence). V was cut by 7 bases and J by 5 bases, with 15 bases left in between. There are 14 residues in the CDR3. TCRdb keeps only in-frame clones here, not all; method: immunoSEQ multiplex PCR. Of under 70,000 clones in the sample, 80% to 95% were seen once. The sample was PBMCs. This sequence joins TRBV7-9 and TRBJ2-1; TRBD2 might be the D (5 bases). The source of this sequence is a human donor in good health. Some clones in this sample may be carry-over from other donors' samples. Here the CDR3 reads CASTFLAADNEQFF. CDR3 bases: TGTGCCAGCACCTTCTTGGCAGCGGACAATGAGCAGTTCTTC.